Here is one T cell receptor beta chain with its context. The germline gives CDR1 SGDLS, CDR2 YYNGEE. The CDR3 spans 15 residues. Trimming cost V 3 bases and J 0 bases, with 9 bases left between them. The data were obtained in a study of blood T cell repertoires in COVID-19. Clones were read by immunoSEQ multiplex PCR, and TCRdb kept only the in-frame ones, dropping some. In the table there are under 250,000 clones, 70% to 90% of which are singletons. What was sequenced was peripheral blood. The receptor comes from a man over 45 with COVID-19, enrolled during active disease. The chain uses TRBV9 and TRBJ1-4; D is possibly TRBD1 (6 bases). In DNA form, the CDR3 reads TGTGCCAGCAGCGCCACAGGGACAACTAATGAAAAACTGTTTTTT. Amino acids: CASSATGTTNEKLFF.